This T cell receptor gamma chain appears in the sequencing data of a study of gamma delta lymphoproliferative disorders and STAT genes. Study in general: At least 50 ng of genomic DNA went into each LymphoTrack Dx TCRG Assay library. For the delta chain, EuroClonality-NGS standard procedure was applied.

This CDR3 has 12 residues. Losses at the gene ends were 8 bases for V and 4 bases for J; bases not matched to a gene: 6. General observations from the study: Low-frequency NGS calls may be less specific; leukemic clone sharing needs confirmation.

This clone qualifies as medium-sized. Its antigen is unknown. Genomic DNA from isolated PBMCs served as the sequencing template. The control group comprised age- and sex-matched healthy adult blood donors. TCRdb re-called clones from the multiplex PCR reads using CATT. The sample records a few thousand gamma-chain clones, roughly 7.9% being singletons. V and J are TRGV10 and TRGJ1 or TRGJ2. No J segment appears in TCRdb, so it was assigned here by matching the sequence to germline. TRGV10 is designated an ORF whose function remains uncertain. This clonotype was sampled from a human donor in good health. Sequenced input: blood. This CDR3 reads CAAWVEYYKKLF. In DNA form, the CDR3 reads TGTGCTGCGTGGGTCGAATATTATAAGAAACTCTTT.